This is a list of T cell receptor beta chains from one sample in a study of spatial heterogeneity in lung cancer. TCRdb analysed the 5' RACE reads with MiXCR anew, one entry per CDR3 protein. Of over 15,000 distinct CDR3 sequences listed, under 7.5% are singletons. The sequences come from lung tumor tissue, collected at surgery. These receptor sequences come from a female donor with early-stage non-small cell lung cancer. The CDR3 runs from the conserved cysteine through the conserved F or W. The D gene is left open where the match is weak. Part of the rows lack a size; the others show once, few, many or a class for expanded clones.

V gene	D gene	J gene	clone size	CDR3 DNA	CDR3 protein
TRBV7-9	TRBD2	TRBJ2-7	many	TGTGCCAGCAGCCCCCCGGAGGCGGGGGGGCTGTACGAGCAGTACTTC	CASSPPEAGGLYEQYF
TRBV5-1	NA	TRBJ1-1	many	TGCGCCAGCAGCTTGGGGGAGAACACTGAAGCTTTCTTT	CASSLGENTEAFF
TRBV28	NA	TRBJ2-3	medium-sized	TGTGCCAGCAGTTTACCGGGACCCCGGGTATCCGATACGCAGTATTTT	CASSLPGPRVSDTQYF
TRBV20-1	NA	TRBJ2-1	many	TGCAGTGCTACCGGGATTGACAATGAGCAGTTCTTC	CSATGIDNEQFF
TRBV5-1	NA	TRBJ2-7	medium-sized	TGCGCCAGCAGCCCCGGGAGCCTAGCAAGCTCCTACGAGCAGTACTTC	CASSPGSLASSYEQYF
TRBV7-9	NA	TRBJ1-3	few	TGTGCCAGCAGCCGAGGGGGGGCTGGAAACACCATATATTTT	CASSRGGAGNTIYF
TRBV6-2/TRBV6-3	TRBD1	TRBJ1-4	NA	TGTGCCAGCAGTTACTCGGGACAGGGGAAGGCAGAAGAAAAACTGTTTTTT	CASSYSGQGKAEEKLFF
TRBV7-2	NA	TRBJ1-5	NA	TGTGCCAGCAGCATCATGGGGCAGCCCCAGCATTTT	CASSIMGQPQHF
TRBV5-1	TRBD2	TRBJ2-7	many	TGCGCCAGCAGAAAGGAGCGGGGGTCCTACGAGCAGTACTTC	CASRKERGSYEQYF
TRBV5-1	NA	TRBJ2-5	NA	TGCGCCAGCAGCTTGGGCGGGGTACAAGAGACCCAGTACTTC	CASSLGGVQETQYF
TRBV20-1	NA	TRBJ2-1	many	TGCAGTGCTCCCTCCCGGGGTGGAAGCAATGAGCAGTTCTTC	CSAPSRGGSNEQFF
TRBV9	NA	TRBJ2-7	many	TGTGCCAGCAGCGTCGGTCAGGGGAGTCCCTACGAGCAGTACTTC	CASSVGQGSPYEQYF
TRBV7-3	NA	TRBJ1-1	once	TGTGCCAGCAGCTTATCAGGGCCCACTGAAGCTTTCTTT	CASSLSGPTEAFF
TRBV12-3/TRBV12-4	NA	TRBJ2-7	many	TGTGCCAGCAGTTTTGAGCGTCGGCAGTACTTC	CASSFERRQYF
TRBV20-1	NA	TRBJ2-1	medium-sized	TGCAGTGCTCCCTATCTCAGGGAAAATGAGCAGTTCTTC	CSAPYLRENEQFF
TRBV5-1	NA	TRBJ2-3	many	TGCGCCAGCAGCTTGGATTCAGATACGCAGTATTTT	CASSLDSDTQYF
TRBV28	NA	TRBJ2-1	many	TGTGCCAGCAGTTTTCATGGTCCCGGGGGGCTCAATGAGCAGTTCTTC	CASSFHGPGGLNEQFF
TRBV5-6	NA	TRBJ2-2	few	TGTGCCAGCAGCTTGTTTGGGGGGACGGGGAACACCGGGGAGCTGTTTTTT	CASSLFGGTGNTGELFF
TRBV29-1	NA	TRBJ2-3	few	TGCAGCGTTGAAGTAGCGGTGTACACAGATACGCAGTATTTT	CSVEVAVYTDTQYF
TRBV10-3	TRBD1	TRBJ2-1	many	TGTGCCATCAGTAAGACAGGGCGTGAGCAGTTCTTC	CAISKTGREQFF
TRBV6-1	TRBD2	TRBJ2-3	many	TGTGCCAGCAGTGATTGGGGAGGGAGCACAGATACGCAGTATTTT	CASSDWGGSTDTQYF
TRBV4-2	TRBD1	TRBJ2-2	many	TGTGCCAGCAGCCAAGGTTCCCCGACCGGGACAGGGTTTACCGGGGAGCTGTTTTTT	CASSQGSPTGTGFTGELFF
TRBV4-2	NA	TRBJ2-7	medium-sized	TGTGCCAGCAGCGAAGCCGCTCCGGCCGGCTACGAGCAGTACTTC	CASSEAAPAGYEQYF
TRBV20-1	TRBD2	TRBJ2-3	few	TGCAGTGCTAGGGAGAGCGGGGCTTCAGATACGCAGTATTTT	CSARESGASDTQYF
TRBV2	NA	TRBJ2-4	many	TGTGCCAGCAGTGACTCCCTCATGGCCAAAAACATTCAGTACTTC	CASSDSLMAKNIQYF
TRBV7-6	NA	TRBJ1-5	many	TGTGCCAGCAGCGCATCGACAGGTTACAATCAGCCCCAGCATTTT	CASSASTGYNQPQHF
TRBV20-1	NA	TRBJ2-3	few	TGCAGTGCTAGGGATCCCCGCAATCGGGATACGCAGTATTTT	CSARDPRNRDTQYF
TRBV18	NA	TRBJ1-2	NA	TGTGCCAGCTCACCATCCGCAGAATCGTATGGCTACACCTTC	CASSPSAESYGYTF
TRBV6-2/TRBV6-3	NA	TRBJ1-1	many	TGTGCCAGCAGTTACGCCGAGAGGGGTCGGGAAGCTTTCTTT	CASSYAERGREAFF
TRBV6-1	NA	TRBJ2-7	many	TGTGCCAGCAGTGAAACCAGAAGCAACGAGCAGTACTTC	CASSETRSNEQYF
TRBV18	TRBD1	TRBJ2-2	many	TGTGCCAGCTCACCAAGGACAGGGTCGAGCACCGGGGAGCTGTTTTTT	CASSPRTGSSTGELFF
TRBV7-2	TRBD2	TRBJ2-3	many	TGTGCCAGCAGCTCTCTTTTTAAGACTAGCGTCACAGATACGCAGTATTTT	CASSSLFKTSVTDTQYF
TRBV7-2	NA	TRBJ2-1	many	TGTGCCAGCAGCTTACTGGGTGAGCAGTTCTTC	CASSLLGEQFF
TRBV7-9	NA	TRBJ1-1	many	TGTGCCAGCAGCTTAGAGTCGGGCATGGGGGCTTTCTTT	CASSLESGMGAFF
TRBV9	NA	TRBJ2-1	NA	TGTGCCAGCAGCGTAGATTTGGGATCAGTGGGGGCAGATTTGTTCTTC	CASSVDLGSVGADLFF
TRBV5-1	TRBD2	TRBJ2-3	medium-sized	TGCGCCAGCAGCATTCTCGGGACTAGCGGGCCTAGCACAGATACGCAGTATTTT	CASSILGTSGPSTDTQYF
TRBV20-1	NA	TRBJ2-7	many	TGCAGTGCTAGAGATCAGTCCCCAAAAGGGTACGAGCAGTACTTC	CSARDQSPKGYEQYF